A single sample gave rise to the 14 T cell receptor beta chains below, sequenced in a study of T-cell memory formation after mild COVID-19 (dated by TCRdb to 2020 to 2023). The library was prepared using 5' RACE. The run used an Illumina NovaSeq 6000. Using fastp at Q25 and MiXCR, TCRdb reprocessed the public reads and kept productive beta chains. Rows with a matching CDR3 protein are joined into one entry that keeps the most common DNA and genes. The sample table contains roughly 280,000 distinct CDR3 sequences; only one count was recorded for around 15% of them. The top ten constitute roughly 20% of the sample. The sample was PBMCs or a T cell subset sorted from them (not recorded which). These receptor sequences come from a young man who had mild COVID-19 (a few samples of this study predate the infection). The sample titles of this study are shuffled in the database, so cell type and time point are left out; the donor was told from shared clones.

This clonotype appeared many times. The chain links TRBV18 to TRBJ2-7, with D hard to call. The V end lost 3 bases, the J end lost 0 bases, and 3 bases lay between the germline ends. Per the germline V gene, CDR1 is KGHSH and CDR2 is LQKENI. The CDR3 totals 12 residues. In DNA, the CDR3 is TGTGCCAGCTCACCCGGCTCCTACGAGCAGTACGTC. It encodes CASSPGSYEQYV.

The chain recombines TRBV7-7 with TRBJ2-3; TRBD2 aligns across 9 bases. CDR3 size: 17 residues. CDR1 and CDR2 (germline): SSHAT, FNYEAQ (reference sequence). The V segment lost 3 bases and the J segment 0 bases; nucleotides outside the gene matches: 7. CDR3 sequence (DNA): TGTGCCAGCAGCTTTCTAGCGGGGCTGTATAGCACAGATACGCAGTATTTT. Amino acids: CASSFLAGLYSTDTQYF.

V usage is TRBV5-1 and J usage is TRBJ2-1; 7 bases match TRBD1. The germline V gene encodes CDR1 SGHRS and CDR2 YFSETQ. J gave up 10 bases and V 4 bases, and 5 bases lay outside the gene matches. This CDR3 region has 12 residues. CDR3 loop: CASSTEDREQFF. The CDR3 region has the DNA TGCGCCAGCAGCACCGAGGACAGGGAGCAGTTCTTC. The full variable domain, rest sourced from reference TRBV5-1 and TRBJ2-1, is KAGVTQTPRYLIKTRGQQVTLSCSPISGHRSVSWYQQTPGQGLQFLFEYFSETQRNKGNFPGRFSGRQFSNSRSEMNVSTLELGDSALYLCASSTEDREQFFGPGTRLTVL.

This clonotype was counted a few times. The CDR3 coding sequence is TGTGCCAGCAGCAAACGGACTAGCGGGGACCGCACAGATACGCAGTATTTT. The encoded protein is CASSKRTSGDRTDTQYF. The chain links TRBV7-2 to TRBJ2-3; 12 nucleotides align to TRBD2. This CDR3 spans 17 amino acids. Germline V lookup: CDR1 SGHTA, CDR2 FQGNSA. The junction had 7 bases not matched to a gene; V was cut back by 5 bases and J by 1 base.

This clonotype showed up just a few times. The chain links TRBV7-9 to TRBJ1-1; a weak D match, TRBD1 (5 bases). Trimming took 3 bases from V and 1 from J, leaving 21 bases between them. This CDR3 has 18 amino acids. The germline V gene encodes CDR1 SEHNR and CDR2 FQNEAQ (reference sequence). The CDR3, as DNA: TGTGCCAGCAGCTTTTCAGGACCATCAGGGACTCGGAACACTGAAGCTTTCTTT. Amino acids: CASSFSGPSGTRNTEAFF.

This clonotype was found a few times. The chain couples TRBV5-1 to TRBJ1-6, with 9 bases lining up with TRBD1. Germline V lookup: CDR1 SGHRS, CDR2 YFSETQ. This CDR3 is 15 amino acids long. J gave up 9 bases and V 3 bases, and 7 bases lay outside the gene matches. The CDR3 nucleotides read TGCGCCAGCAGCTGGGCCGGGACAGGGAGTTCACCCCTCCACTTT. Amino acid sequence: CASSWAGTGSSPLHF.

The chain employs TRBV20-1 and TRBJ2-4; 7 bases match TRBD2. V dropped 8 bases and J dropped 12; count of bases not matched to a gene: 7. The CDR3 contains 10 residues. Germline CDR1 DFQATT, CDR2 SNEGSKA (reference sequence). The CDR3 coding sequence is TGCAGTAGCGAGCGGGGAAGTCAGTACTTC. Translation: CSSERGSQYF.

V usage is TRBV20-1 and J usage is TRBJ1-6, with 9 bases fitting TRBD1. The V segment lost 5 bases and the J segment 9 bases; nucleotides outside the gene matches: 5. CDR1 is DFQATT, CDR2 SNEGSKA, per germline (reference sequence). The CDR3 contains 13 residues. The CDR3 reads CSAWTGASSPLHF. The CDR3 DNA reads TGCAGTGCTTGGACAGGGGCGAGTTCACCCCTCCACTTT.

This clonotype has a handful of counts. The chain's CDR3 is CASSSIGQGASEQYF. DNA of the CDR3: TGTGCCAGCAGCTCCATCGGACAGGGGGCGTCCGAGCAGTACTTC. This chain connects TRBV11-3 to TRBJ2-7; 11 bases fit TRBD1. Trimming removed 4 bases from V and 6 bases from J; junction bases left unmatched: 8. The germline V gene has CDR1 SGHNT and CDR2 YENEEA. This CDR3 is built from 15 residues.

The gene calls are TRBV7-9 and TRBJ2-7; D perhaps matches TRBD2 (7 bases). Germline values: CDR1 SEHNR, CDR2 FQNEAQ (reference sequence). This CDR3 has 13 residues. V lost 3 bases and J 6 bases, leaving 12 bases between the germline ends. The CDR3 spells CASSFGGLAEQYF. As DNA, the CDR3 is TGTGCCAGCAGCTTCGGGGGGCTTGCCGAGCAGTACTTC.

The chain links TRBV15 to TRBJ1-2; 7 bases agree with TRBD1. V gave up 5 bases and J gave up 0 bases; unmatched junction bases: 6. Germline CDR1 reads LNHNV; CDR2 reads YYDKDF (reference sequence). This CDR3 comprises 15 residues. The CDR3 DNA reads as TGTGCCACCAGCGCCCGGGACAGCACTAACTATGGCTACACCTTC. Translating it yields CATSARDSTNYGYTF.

This clonotype was detected only a few times. The V gene is TRBV20-1, the J gene TRBJ2-3; D remains ambiguous. V gave up 7 bases and J gave up 2 bases, with 13 bases separating them. This CDR3 contains 13 residues. Per germline, CDR1 DFQATT and CDR2 SNEGSKA (reference sequence). CDR3 loop: CSGVGTFTDTQYF. The CDR3 bases are TGCAGTGGGGTAGGCACCTTCACAGATACGCAGTATTTT.

The CDR3 bases are TGCAGCGTTGAGTACGGAGTTGGGACTCGGGGCTATGGCTACACCTTC. It translates to CSVEYGVGTRGYGYTF. The V and J genes are TRBV29-1 and TRBJ1-2; D possibly corresponds to TRBD1 (5 bases). Germline CDR1 and CDR2: SQVTM and ANQGSEA. The V gene lost 3 bases and the J gene lost 4 bases, with 21 bases spanning the gap. This CDR3 spans 16 amino acids. Combining the CDR3 with reference TRBV29-1 and TRBJ1-2 gives the whole variable domain SAVISQKPSRDICQRGTSLTIQCQVDSQVTMMFWYRQQPGQSLTLIATANQGSEATYESGFVIDKFPISRPNLTFSTLTVSNMSPEDSSIYLCSVEYGVGTRGYGYTFGSGTRLTVV.

The CDR3 bases are TGTGCCAGCAGCATTCTTACAGGGGTCGAGCAGTACTTC. This gives the protein CASSILTGVEQYF. This chain uses TRBV5-5 with TRBJ2-7; 7 bases align to TRBD1. CDR1 is SGHKS, CDR2 YYEKEE, per germline (reference sequence). CDR3 length equals 13 residues. V shed 4 bases and J 6 bases; nucleotides not matched to a gene: 7.